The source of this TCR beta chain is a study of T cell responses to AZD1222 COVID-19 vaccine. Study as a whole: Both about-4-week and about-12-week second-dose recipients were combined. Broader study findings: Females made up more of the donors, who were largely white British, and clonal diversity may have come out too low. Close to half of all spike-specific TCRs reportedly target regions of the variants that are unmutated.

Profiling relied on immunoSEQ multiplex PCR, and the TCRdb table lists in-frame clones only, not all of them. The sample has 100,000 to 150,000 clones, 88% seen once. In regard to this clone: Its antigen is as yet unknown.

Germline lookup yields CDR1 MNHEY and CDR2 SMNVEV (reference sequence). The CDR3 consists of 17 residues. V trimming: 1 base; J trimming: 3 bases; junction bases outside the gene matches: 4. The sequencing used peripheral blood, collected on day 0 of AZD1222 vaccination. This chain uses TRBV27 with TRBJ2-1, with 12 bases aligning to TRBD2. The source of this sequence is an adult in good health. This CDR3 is CASSLWTSGDFYNEQFF. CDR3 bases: TGTGCCAGCAGTTTATGGACTAGCGGGGACTTCTACAATGAGCAGTTCTTC.